Following are 32 T cell receptor beta chains from one sample sequenced in a study of cytomegalovirus exposure and HLA in healthy donors. Researchers ran the PCR with 60 Vbeta and 13 Jbeta primers. Here immunoSEQ multiplex PCR was the method, and the copy in TCRdb shows in-frame clones only, minus some. The repertoire holds approximately 110,000 clones, roughly three quarters seen once, with roughly 5% in the top ten. Sample: PBMCs. These receptors were taken from a male donor in good health and CMV-seronegative.

This chain joins TRBV10-3 and TRBJ2-7, with 8 bases matching TRBD1. Looked up from germline, CDR1 is ENHRY and CDR2 is SYGVKD. V shed 3 bases and J 0 bases; nucleotides not matched to a gene: 7. The CDR3 is 16 amino acids. CDR3 bases: TGTGCCATCAGTGAAGGAGACAGGGGAAGCTCCTACGAGCAGTACTTC. This codes for CAISEGDRGSSYEQYF.

This clone has just a few counts. Here the CDR3 DNA reads TGTGCCAGCACCCCCCGAGAACCCCACAATGAGCAGTTCTTC. Translation: CASTPREPHNEQFF. J is TRBJ2-1 and V is TRBV9; no definite D call. Looked up from germline, CDR1 is SGDLS and CDR2 is YYNGEE. The CDR3 is made up of 14 amino acids. The V end lost 6 bases, the J end lost 5 bases, and 15 bases lay between the germline ends.

V and J are TRBV11-3 and TRBJ2-1; 13 bases map to TRBD2. Germline lookup yields CDR1 SGHNT and CDR2 YENEEA. The CDR3 is 17 residues long. J lost 7 bases, V lost 2 bases, and 8 bases had no gene match. The CDR3 DNA follows: TGTGCCAGCAGCTTAAGAGGGGGACTAGCGGGATATAATGAGCAGTTCTTC. This codes for CASSLRGGLAGYNEQFF. The variable domain in full, with the rest retrieved from reference TRBV11-3 and TRBJ2-1, is EAGVVQSPRYKIIEKKQPVAFWCNPISGHNTLYWYLQNLGQGPELLIRYENEEAVDDSQLPKDRFSAERLKGVDSTLKIQPAELGDSAVYLCASSLRGGLAGYNEQFFGPGTRLTVL.

The genes are TRBV5-4 and TRBJ2-5; TRBD2 is a possible D gene (5 bases). The CDR3 sequence is 12 residues long. CDR1 SGHNT and CDR2 YYREEE come from the germline V gene (reference sequence). Trimming took off 7 bases at V and 4 bases at J, with 11 bases between the two ends. The CDR3 spells CASSNGIETQYF. In nucleotides, the CDR3 is TGTGCCAGCTCCAACGGGATAGAGACCCAGTACTTC.

The rearrangement joins TRBV2 to TRBJ2-3; possibly TRBD1 for D (6 bases). Germline CDR1 SNHLY, CDR2 FYNNEI. The CDR3 covers 17 residues. Trimming left V 0 bases short and J 15 bases short, with 28 bases between. CDR3 sequence (DNA): TGTGCCAGCAGTGAAGCGGGGGCCCGGAACCGAGGAGGAGAGCGCTATTTT. It encodes CASSEAGARNRGGERYF.

This clone was detected a few times. This chain connects TRBV5-1 to TRBJ1-6; TRBD1 matches at 7 bases. The CDR3 consists of 14 residues. V was pared by 4 bases and J by 7 bases, with 5 bases of the junction left unmatched. Germline assignment: CDR1 SGHRS and CDR2 YFSETQ. The CDR3 nucleotides read TGCGCCAGCAGCAACGACAGGGAAAATTCACCCCTCCACTTT. It is translated as CASSNDRENSPLHF. The whole variable domain, filled in from reference TRBV5-1 and TRBJ1-6, reads KAGVTQTPRYLIKTRGQQVTLSCSPISGHRSVSWYQQTPGQGLQFLFEYFSETQRNKGNFPGRFSGRQFSNSRSEMNVSTLELGDSALYLCASSNDRENSPLHFGNGTRLTVT.

This clone has more than one count but fewer than ten. The J gene is TRBJ2-7, the V gene TRBV11-3; 10 positions match TRBD1. With 4 bases clipped from V and 2 bases from J, the junction kept 11 bases outside the gene matches. Germline CDR1 is SGHNT and CDR2 is YENEEA. The CDR3 sequence is 17 residues long. Written as DNA, the CDR3 is TGTGCCAGCAGCTCCGGGACAGGGGACGTGGGAACCTACGAGCAGTACTTC. This encodes CASSSGTGDVGTYEQYF.

The chain uses TRBV7-9 and TRBJ1-1; 9 positions match TRBD1. With 4 bases clipped from V and 3 bases from J, the junction kept 3 bases outside the gene matches. Germline CDR1 and CDR2: SEHNR and FQNEAQ (reference sequence). This CDR3 has 14 residues. Written as DNA, the CDR3 is TGTGCCAGCAGCTCGTGGACAGGGGACACTGAAGCTTTCTTT. Protein sequence: CASSSWTGDTEAFF. Based on the CDR3 plus reference TRBV7-9 and TRBJ1-1, the full variable domain is DTGVSQNPRHKITKRGQNVTFRCDPISEHNRLYWYRQTLGQGPEFLTYFQNEAQLEKSRLLSDRFSAERPKGSFSTLEIQRTEQGDSAMYLCASSSWTGDTEAFFGQGTRLTVV.

This chain connects TRBV7-2 to TRBJ2-2; 8 bases agree with TRBD2. This CDR3 has 17 residues. V dropped 7 bases and J dropped 0; count of bases not matched to a gene: 10. The germline V gene has CDR1 SGHTA and CDR2 FQGNSA. CDR3 sequence reads: CASNYPAGASNTGELFF. Written as DNA, the CDR3 is TGTGCCAGCAACTATCCAGCGGGGGCATCGAACACCGGGGAGCTGTTTTTT.

This clone was counted once. J is TRBJ2-7 and V is TRBV9, with D perhaps TRBD2 (7 bases). Germline lookup yields CDR1 SGDLS and CDR2 YYNGEE. V lost 2 bases and J lost 1, with 16 bases in between. The CDR3 covers 16 residues. The CDR3 DNA reads as TGTGCCAGCAGCGTGGAGGGGGAGGGGGAGTCCTACGAGCAGTACTTC. As protein: CASSVEGEGESYEQYF.

This clone has more than one count but fewer than ten. This chain connects TRBV6-1 to TRBJ1-2, with D possibly TRBD1 on 6 matching bases. The germline V gene encodes CDR1 MNHNS and CDR2 SASEGT. The CDR3 spans 13 residues. Trimming took 11 bases from V and 6 from J, leaving 19 bases between them. The CDR3 bases are TGTGCCCTATCCTTGACTCAGGGGCATGGCTACACCTTC. This gives the protein CALSLTQGHGYTF.

The rearrangement joins TRBV18 to TRBJ1-5; no clear D. CDR3 length: 14 amino acids. Germline values: CDR1 KGHSH, CDR2 LQKENI. Trimming cost V 2 bases and J 0 bases, with 5 bases left between them. CDR3 coding DNA: TGTGCCAGCTCACCAGACTATAGCAATCAGCCCCAGCATTTT. This sequence encodes CASSPDYSNQPQHF.

V usage is TRBV21-1 and J usage is TRBJ2-7; the D call in the table, TRBD1, was not verified against the DNA. TRBV21-1 is a recognized pseudogene. CDR3 length equals 14 residues. The CDR3 sequence: CASSSRTGSYEQYF. CDR3 sequence (DNA): TGTGCCAGCAGCTCCCGGACAGGATCCTACGAGCAGTACTTC.

The chain uses TRBV7-8 and TRBJ1-2; 7 bases map to TRBD1. This CDR3 contains 13 residues. Germline assignment: CDR1 SGHVS and CDR2 FQNEAQ. CDR3 amino acids: CAPGQLSNYGYTF. The CDR3 nucleotides are TGTGCGCCGGGACAGCTTTCTAACTATGGCTACACCTTC. The complete variable domain, with remaining parts taken from reference TRBV7-8 and TRBJ1-2, reads GAGVSQSPRYKVAKRGQDVALRCDPISGHVSLFWYQQALGQGPEFLTYFQNEAQLDKSGLPSDRFFAERPEGSVSTLKIQRTQQEDSAVYLCAPGQLSNYGYTFGSGTRLTVV.

This clone has just one count. The chain employs TRBV7-2 and TRBJ1-2; D is perhaps TRBD1 (5 bases). The CDR3 spans 13 residues. Per the germline V gene, CDR1 is SGHTA and CDR2 is FQGNSA. The V end lost 3 bases, the J end lost 6 bases, and 11 bases lay between the germline ends. The CDR3 protein is CASSLSREDGYTF. The CDR3 DNA follows: TGTGCCAGCAGCTTGAGCAGGGAAGATGGCTACACCTTC.

The CDR3 coding sequence is TGTGCCAGCAGCCCCTCGGGGGGCTCAGATACGCAGTATTTT. Its protein product is CASSPSGGSDTQYF. The chain couples TRBV7-2 to TRBJ2-3; perhaps TRBD2 as D (7 bases). Germline CDR1 SGHTA, CDR2 FQGNSA. The CDR3 is 14 residues long. Trimming took off 5 bases at V and 4 bases at J, with 13 bases between the two ends.

The chain recombines TRBV5-4 with TRBJ2-3, with TRBD2 as a possible D gene (5 bases). This CDR3 spans 14 amino acids. CDR1 and CDR2 from the germline V gene are SGHNT and YYREEE (reference sequence). The V and J ends lost 4 bases and 1 base respectively, with 10 bases between them. The CDR3 region is CASSLYSGTDTQYF. CDR3 nucleotides: TGTGCCAGCAGCCTCTATAGCGGCACAGATACGCAGTATTTT.

The chain uses TRBV6-5 and TRBJ2-7; no definite D call. Trimming pared 0 bases from V and 3 bases from J, leaving 9 bases between. CDR3 length: 14 amino acids. Germline CDR1 reads MNHEY; CDR2 reads SVGAGI. As DNA, the CDR3 is TGTGCCAGCAGTTACTCGACAACTGGCTACGAGCAGTACTTC. Residues: CASSYSTTGYEQYF.

This clone was recorded once. This chain uses TRBV27 with TRBJ2-7, with D perhaps matching TRBD1 (6 bases). The ends were cut back, 4 bases at V and 4 bases at J, with 11 bases in the middle. The CDR3 contains 13 residues. Germline V gives CDR1 MNHEY, CDR2 SMNVEV (reference sequence). CDR3 protein: CASSSGHSYEQYF. The CDR3 nucleotides are TGTGCCAGCAGTTCGGGACACTCGTACGAGCAGTACTTC.

The genes are TRBV6-1 and TRBJ2-1; D remains ambiguous. Trimming shortened V by 3 bases and J by 6 bases, and 9 bases separated the two germline ends. This CDR3 is 13 amino acids long. The germline gives CDR1 MNHNS, CDR2 SASEGT. CDR3 in DNA: TGTGCCAGCAGTGACCTACTGCCCAATGAGCAGTTCTTC. Encoded protein: CASSDLLPNEQFF.

The chain links TRBV6-5 to TRBJ2-1; 11 bases line up with TRBD2. This CDR3 spans 16 amino acids. In germline, CDR1 is MNHEY, CDR2 SVGAGI. J lost 7 bases, V lost 4 bases, and 9 bases had no gene match. The CDR3 loop is CASSSPGLAVSNEQFF. The CDR3, as DNA: TGTGCCAGCAGTTCGCCGGGACTAGCGGTATCGAATGAGCAGTTCTTC.

The V gene is TRBV6-4, the J gene TRBJ2-1; TRBD2 matches at 12 bases. After removal of 2 bases from V and 8 bases from J, the junction contained 7 bases not matched to a gene. The CDR3 runs to 16 residues. Germline CDR1 MRHNA, CDR2 SNTAGT. CDR3 in amino acids: CASSDGTSGQIDEQFF. CDR3 DNA sequence: TGTGCCAGCAGTGACGGGACTAGCGGGCAGATCGATGAGCAGTTCTTC.

This clone was found once. V is TRBV30 and J is TRBJ2-1; 10 positions match TRBD2. Germline V CDR1 and CDR2: GTSNPN, SVGIG (reference sequence). This CDR3 comprises 16 residues. V shed 0 bases, J shed 5 bases, and the junction held 7 bases outside the gene matches. The CDR3 here is CAWSVPSGGVNNEQFF. The CDR3 DNA reads as TGTGCCTGGAGTGTACCGAGCGGGGGGGTGAACAATGAGCAGTTCTTC.

V is TRBV5-6 and J is TRBJ2-1; D might be TRBD2 (5 bases). Trimming pared 0 bases from V and 0 bases from J, leaving 13 bases between. The germline gives CDR1 SGHDT, CDR2 YYEEEE. The CDR3 is 17 amino acids. The CDR3 loop reads CASSLDPGLSSYNEQFF. The CDR3 region has the DNA TGTGCCAGCAGCTTGGACCCGGGGTTAAGCTCCTACAATGAGCAGTTCTTC.

This clone was detected only a few times. This CDR3 is also generated by other DNA sequences in the sample. The chain couples TRBV28 to TRBJ2-2, with TRBD2 matching 8 bases. The J segment lost 5 bases and the V segment lost 11 bases, leaving 10 bases of the junction unmatched. The CDR3 is 14 amino acids. In germline, CDR1 is MDHEN, CDR2 SYDVKM. CDR3 sequence: CASRPGLVTGELFF. The CDR3 DNA reads TGTGCCTCCCGCCCGGGACTAGTGACCGGGGAGCTGTTTTTT.

V usage is TRBV5-4 and J usage is TRBJ2-6; 7 bases align to TRBD1. The J segment lost 0 bases and the V segment lost 5 bases, leaving 17 bases of the junction unmatched. Germline V gives CDR1 SGHNT, CDR2 YYREEE (reference sequence). CDR3 length: 20 amino acids. The CDR3 loop is CASSQPLGQSSFSGANVLTF. As DNA, the CDR3 is TGTGCCAGCAGTCAACCTTTGGGACAGTCTAGCTTCTCTGGGGCCAACGTCCTGACTTTC.

The rearrangement links TRBV19 to TRBJ2-1; 8 nucleotides match TRBD2. Germline loops: CDR1 LNHDA, CDR2 SQIVND (reference sequence). With V trimmed by 5 bases and J by 0 bases, 3 bases remained unmatched. CDR3 length equals 15 residues. CDR3 region: CASSLSGVSYNEQFF. CDR3 nucleotides: TGTGCCAGTAGTCTTAGCGGGGTCTCCTACAATGAGCAGTTCTTC.

The J gene is TRBJ1-2, the V gene TRBV30; D possibly corresponds to TRBD1 (6 bases). The CDR3 has 13 amino acids. V was clipped by 3 bases and J by 7 bases, with 15 bases between them. Germline loops: CDR1 GTSNPN, CDR2 SVGIG (reference sequence). CDR3 in DNA: TGTGCCTGGAGCCCCACAGGGAATTCTGGCTACACCTTC. Translation: CAWSPTGNSGYTF.

The CDR3 DNA follows: TGTGCCAGGGAGGTAGGGTCTAGCACAGATACGCAGTATTTT. This gives the protein CAREVGSSTDTQYF. This chain uses TRBV5-8 with TRBJ2-3, with a possible D match to TRBD2 (5 bases). V was pared by 8 bases and J by 0 bases, with 13 bases between. CDR3 size: 14 residues. Germline CDR1 reads SGHTS; CDR2 reads YDEGEE.

The chain links TRBV6-6 to TRBJ1-1; 8 bases align to TRBD1. V dropped 2 bases and J dropped 5; count of bases not matched to a gene: 4. The CDR3 totals 14 residues. Germline assignment: CDR1 MNHNY and CDR2 SVGAGI (reference sequence). The CDR3 DNA reads as TGTGCCAGCAGTTACGGACAGGGCGGGACTGAAGCTTTCTTT. This gives the protein CASSYGQGGTEAFF.

This sequence joins TRBV4-2 and TRBJ2-5; 14 bases fit TRBD2. This CDR3 has 16 residues. J was trimmed by 5 bases and V by 1 base; bases with no gene match: 3. Germline CDR1 is LGHNA and CDR2 is YNFKEQ. CDR3 loop: CASSQGLAGGGETQYF. As DNA, the CDR3 is TGTGCCAGCAGCCAAGGACTAGCGGGAGGGGGCGAGACCCAGTACTTC.

The V call is TRBV5-8, the J call TRBJ2-5, with D possibly matching TRBD2 (6 bases). V lost 4 bases to trimming and J lost 5 bases, with 12 bases between them. CDR3 size: 13 residues. Germline V gene sequence: CDR1 SGHTS, CDR2 YDEGEE. The CDR3 DNA is TGTGCCAGCAGCCTTCGACTAGAGGAGACCCAGTACTTC. Its protein is CASSLRLEETQYF.